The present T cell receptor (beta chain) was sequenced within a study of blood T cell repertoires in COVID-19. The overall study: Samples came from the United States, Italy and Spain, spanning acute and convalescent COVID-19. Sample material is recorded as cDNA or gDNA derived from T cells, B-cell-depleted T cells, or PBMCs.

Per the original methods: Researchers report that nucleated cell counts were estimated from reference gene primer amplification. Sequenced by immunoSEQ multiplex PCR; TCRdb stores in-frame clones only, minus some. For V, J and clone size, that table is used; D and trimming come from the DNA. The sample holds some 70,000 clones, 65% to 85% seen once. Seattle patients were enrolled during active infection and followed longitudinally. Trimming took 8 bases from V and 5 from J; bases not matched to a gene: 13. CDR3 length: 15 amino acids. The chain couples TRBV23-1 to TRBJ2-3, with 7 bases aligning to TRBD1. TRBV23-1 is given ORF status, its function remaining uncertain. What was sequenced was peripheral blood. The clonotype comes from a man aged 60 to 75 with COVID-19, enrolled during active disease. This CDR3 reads CASLKRQGVGDTQYF. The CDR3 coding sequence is TGCGCCAGCCTAAAGCGACAGGGTGTGGGAGATACGCAGTATTTT.